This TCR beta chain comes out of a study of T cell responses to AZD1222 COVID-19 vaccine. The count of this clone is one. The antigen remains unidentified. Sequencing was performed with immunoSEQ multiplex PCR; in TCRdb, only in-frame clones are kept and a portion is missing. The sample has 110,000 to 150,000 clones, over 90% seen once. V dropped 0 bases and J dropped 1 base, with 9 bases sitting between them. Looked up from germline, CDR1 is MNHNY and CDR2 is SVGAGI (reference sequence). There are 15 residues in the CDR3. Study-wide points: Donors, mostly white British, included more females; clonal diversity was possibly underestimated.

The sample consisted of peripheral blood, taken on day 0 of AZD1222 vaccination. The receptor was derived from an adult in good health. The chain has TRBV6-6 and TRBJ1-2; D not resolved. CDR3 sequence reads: CASSYSDMVNYGYTF. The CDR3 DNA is TGTGCCAGCAGTTACTCTGACATGGTTAACTATGGCTACACCTTC.